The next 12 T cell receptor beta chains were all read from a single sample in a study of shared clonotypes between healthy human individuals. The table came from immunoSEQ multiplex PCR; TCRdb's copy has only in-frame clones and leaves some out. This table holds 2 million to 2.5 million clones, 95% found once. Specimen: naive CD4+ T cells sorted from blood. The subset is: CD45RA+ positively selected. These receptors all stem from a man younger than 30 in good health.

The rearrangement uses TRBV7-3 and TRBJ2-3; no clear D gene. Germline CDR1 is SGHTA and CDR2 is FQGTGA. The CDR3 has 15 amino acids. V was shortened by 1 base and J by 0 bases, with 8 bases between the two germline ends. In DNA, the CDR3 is TGTGCCAGCAGCTTAATGAGGACCAGCACAGATACGCAGTATTTT. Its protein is CASSLMRTSTDTQYF.

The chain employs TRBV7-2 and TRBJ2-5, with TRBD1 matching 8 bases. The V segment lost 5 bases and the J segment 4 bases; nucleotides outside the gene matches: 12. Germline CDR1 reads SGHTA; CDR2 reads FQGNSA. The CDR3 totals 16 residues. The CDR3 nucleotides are TGTGCCAGCAGCACCCGGACAGGGTTATTGACAGAGACCCAGTACTTC. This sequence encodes CASSTRTGLLTETQYF.

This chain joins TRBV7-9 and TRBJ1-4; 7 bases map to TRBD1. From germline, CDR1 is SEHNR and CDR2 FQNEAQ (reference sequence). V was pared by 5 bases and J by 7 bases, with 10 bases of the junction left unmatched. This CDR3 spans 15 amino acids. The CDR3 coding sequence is TGTGCCAGCAGCCGGGACAGTCAGTCAGGTGAAAAACTGTTTTTT. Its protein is CASSRDSQSGEKLFF.

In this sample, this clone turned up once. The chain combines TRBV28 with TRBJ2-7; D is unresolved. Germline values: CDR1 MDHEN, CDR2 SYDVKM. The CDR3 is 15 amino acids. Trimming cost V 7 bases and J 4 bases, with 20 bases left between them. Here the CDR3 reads CASTPESVRGYEQYF. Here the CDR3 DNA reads TGTGCCAGCACCCCCGAGTCAGTCCGTGGGTACGAGCAGTACTTC. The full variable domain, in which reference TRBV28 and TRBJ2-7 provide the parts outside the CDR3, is DVKVTQSSRYLVKRTGEKVFLECVQDMDHENMFWYRQDPGLGLRLIYFSYDVKMKEKGDIPEGYSVSREKKERFSLILESASTNQTSMYLCASTPESVRGYEQYFGPGTRLTVT.

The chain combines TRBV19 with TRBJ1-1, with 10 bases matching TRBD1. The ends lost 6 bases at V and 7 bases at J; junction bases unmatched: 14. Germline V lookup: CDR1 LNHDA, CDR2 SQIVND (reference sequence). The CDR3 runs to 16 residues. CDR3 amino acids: CASSPLTLDRGREAFF. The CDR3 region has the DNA TGTGCCAGTAGCCCACTTACCCTCGACAGGGGGCGTGAAGCTTTCTTT.

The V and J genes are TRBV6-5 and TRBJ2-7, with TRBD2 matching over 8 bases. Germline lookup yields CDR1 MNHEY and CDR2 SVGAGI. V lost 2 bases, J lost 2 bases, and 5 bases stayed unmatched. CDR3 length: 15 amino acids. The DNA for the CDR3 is TGTGCCAGCAGTTACGGTGCGGGAGGAACCTACGAGCAGTACTTC. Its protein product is CASSYGAGGTYEQYF.

The CDR3 sequence is CAWSVGQSGDTQYF. The CDR3 DNA reads TGTGCCTGGAGTGTGGGGCAGTCTGGTGATACGCAGTATTTT. V usage is TRBV30 and J usage is TRBJ2-3, with D possibly being TRBD1 (5 bases). The CDR3 has 14 amino acids. V lost 0 bases and J lost 6, with 13 bases in between. In germline, CDR1 is GTSNPN, CDR2 SVGIG (reference sequence).

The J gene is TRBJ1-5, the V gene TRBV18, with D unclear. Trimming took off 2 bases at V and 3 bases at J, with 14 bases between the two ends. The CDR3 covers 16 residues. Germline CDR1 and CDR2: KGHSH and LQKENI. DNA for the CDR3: TGTGCCAGCTCACCAGAACAATTGGGGAACAATCAGCCCCAGCATTTT. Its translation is CASSPEQLGNNQPQHF.

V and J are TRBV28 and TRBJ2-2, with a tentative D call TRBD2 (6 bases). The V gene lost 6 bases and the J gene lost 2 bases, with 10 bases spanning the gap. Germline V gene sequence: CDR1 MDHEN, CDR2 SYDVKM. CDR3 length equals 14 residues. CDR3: CASRGGINTGELFF. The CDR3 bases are TGTGCCAGCAGGGGGGGTATAAACACCGGGGAGCTGTTTTTT.

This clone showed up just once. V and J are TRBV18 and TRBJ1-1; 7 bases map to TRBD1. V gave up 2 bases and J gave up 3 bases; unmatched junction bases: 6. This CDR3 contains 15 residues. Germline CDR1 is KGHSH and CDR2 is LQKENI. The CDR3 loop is CASSPGSGGDTEAFF. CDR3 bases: TGTGCCAGCTCACCAGGATCAGGGGGTGACACTGAAGCTTTCTTT.

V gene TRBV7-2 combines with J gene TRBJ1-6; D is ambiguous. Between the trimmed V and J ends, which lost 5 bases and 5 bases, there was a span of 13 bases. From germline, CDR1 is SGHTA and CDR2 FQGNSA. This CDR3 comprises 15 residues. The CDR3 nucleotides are TGTGCCAGCAGCCTGCTGGGGAGAGATAATTCACCCCTCCACTTT. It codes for CASSLLGRDNSPLHF.

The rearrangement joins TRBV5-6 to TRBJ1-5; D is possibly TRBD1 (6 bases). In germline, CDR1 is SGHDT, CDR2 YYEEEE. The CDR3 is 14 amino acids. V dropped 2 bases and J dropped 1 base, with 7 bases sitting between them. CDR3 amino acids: CASSFGQSNQPQHF. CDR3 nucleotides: TGTGCCAGCAGCTTTGGACAGAGCAATCAGCCCCAGCATTTT.